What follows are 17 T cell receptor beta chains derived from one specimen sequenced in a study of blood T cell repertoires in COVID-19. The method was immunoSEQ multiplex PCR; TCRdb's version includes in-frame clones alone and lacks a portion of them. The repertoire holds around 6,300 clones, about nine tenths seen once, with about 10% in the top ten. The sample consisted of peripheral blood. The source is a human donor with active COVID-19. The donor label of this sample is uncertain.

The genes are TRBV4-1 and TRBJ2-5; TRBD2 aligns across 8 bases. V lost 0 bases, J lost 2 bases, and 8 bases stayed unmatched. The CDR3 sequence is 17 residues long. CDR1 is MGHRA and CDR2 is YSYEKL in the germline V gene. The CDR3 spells CASSQDLKSGGQETQYF. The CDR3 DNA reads TGCGCCAGCAGCCAAGACCTAAAGAGCGGGGGACAAGAGACCCAGTACTTC.

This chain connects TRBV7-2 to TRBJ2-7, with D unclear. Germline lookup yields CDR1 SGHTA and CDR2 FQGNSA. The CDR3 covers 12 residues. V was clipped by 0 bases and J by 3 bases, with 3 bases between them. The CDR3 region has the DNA TGTGCCAGCAGCTTAGCGCGCTACGAGCAGTACTTC. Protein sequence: CASSLARYEQYF.

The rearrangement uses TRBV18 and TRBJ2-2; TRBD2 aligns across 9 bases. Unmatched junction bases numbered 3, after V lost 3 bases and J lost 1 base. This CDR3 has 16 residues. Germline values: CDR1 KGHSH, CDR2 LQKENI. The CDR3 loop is CASSPLSGRNTGELFF. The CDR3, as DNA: TGTGCCAGCTCACCCCTTAGCGGGAGGAACACCGGGGAGCTGTTTTTT.

CDR3 in DNA: TGCAGCGTTGAATGGCAAGGGAGCTCCTACAATGAGCAGTTCTTC. As protein: CSVEWQGSSYNEQFF. This sequence joins TRBV29-1 and TRBJ2-1; D may be TRBD2 (5 bases). Germline V gene data show CDR1 as SQVTM and CDR2 as ANQGSEA. This CDR3 region has 15 residues. V was shortened by 2 bases and J by 0 bases, with 11 bases between the two germline ends.

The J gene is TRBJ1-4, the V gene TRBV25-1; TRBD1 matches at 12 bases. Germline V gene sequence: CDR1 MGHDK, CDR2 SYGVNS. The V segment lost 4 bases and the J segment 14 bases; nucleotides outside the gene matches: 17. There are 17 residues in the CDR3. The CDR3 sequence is CASSALGTGGAGSSLFF. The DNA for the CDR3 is TGTGCCAGCAGTGCCCTCGGGACAGGGGGCGCCGGATCTTCCCTGTTTTTT.

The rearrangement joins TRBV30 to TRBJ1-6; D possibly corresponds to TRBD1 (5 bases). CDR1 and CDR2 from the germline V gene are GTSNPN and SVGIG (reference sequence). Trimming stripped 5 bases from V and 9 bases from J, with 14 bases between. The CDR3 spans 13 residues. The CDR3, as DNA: TGTGCCTGGGCAGCACGACAGTTTTCACCCCTCCACTTT. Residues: CAWAARQFSPLHF.

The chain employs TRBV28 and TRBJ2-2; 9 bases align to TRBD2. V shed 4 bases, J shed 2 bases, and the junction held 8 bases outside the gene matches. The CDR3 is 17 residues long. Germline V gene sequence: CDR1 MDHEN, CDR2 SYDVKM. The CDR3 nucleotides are TGTGCCAGCAGTTCTCCCCGACTAGCGGAAAACACCGGGGAGCTGTTTTTT. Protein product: CASSSPRLAENTGELFF. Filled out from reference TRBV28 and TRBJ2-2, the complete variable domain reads DVKVTQSSRYLVKRTGEKVFLECVQDMDHENMFWYRQDPGLGLRLIYFSYDVKMKEKGDIPEGYSVSREKKERFSLILESASTNQTSMYLCASSSPRLAENTGELFFGEGSRLTVL.

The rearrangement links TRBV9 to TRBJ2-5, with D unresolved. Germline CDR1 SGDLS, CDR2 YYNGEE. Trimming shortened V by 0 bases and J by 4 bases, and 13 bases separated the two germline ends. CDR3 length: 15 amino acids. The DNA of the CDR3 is TGTGCCAGCAGCGTAGGAGGCGGCCCGGGAGAGACCCAGTACTTC. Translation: CASSVGGGPGETQYF. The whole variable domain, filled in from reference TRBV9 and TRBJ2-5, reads DSGVTQTPKHLITATGQRVTLRCSPRSGDLSVYWYQQSLDQGLQFLIQYYNGEERAKGNILERFSAQQFPDLHSELNLSSLELGDSALYFCASSVGGGPGETQYFGPGTRLLVL.

The CDR3 sequence is CASSQSGVSGNTIYF. CDR3 sequence (DNA): TGTGCCAGCAGCCAATCAGGGGTCTCAGGAAACACCATATATTTT. This chain links TRBV11-2 with TRBJ1-3; a possible D gene is TRBD1 (6 bases). Germline V gives CDR1 SGHAT, CDR2 FQNNGV. V was shortened by 5 bases and J by 4 bases, with 15 bases between the two germline ends. The CDR3 runs to 15 residues.

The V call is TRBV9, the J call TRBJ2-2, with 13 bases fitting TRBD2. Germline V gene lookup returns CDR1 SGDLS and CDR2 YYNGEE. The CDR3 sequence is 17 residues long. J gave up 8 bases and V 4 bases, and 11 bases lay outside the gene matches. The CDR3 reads CASSPRTSGSQRGELFF. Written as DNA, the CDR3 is TGTGCCAGCAGCCCGCGGACTAGCGGGAGTCAGAGGGGGGAGCTGTTTTTT. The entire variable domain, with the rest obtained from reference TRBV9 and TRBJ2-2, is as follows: DSGVTQTPKHLITATGQRVTLRCSPRSGDLSVYWYQQSLDQGLQFLIQYYNGEERAKGNILERFSAQQFPDLHSELNLSSLELGDSALYFCASSPRTSGSQRGELFFGEGSRLTVL.

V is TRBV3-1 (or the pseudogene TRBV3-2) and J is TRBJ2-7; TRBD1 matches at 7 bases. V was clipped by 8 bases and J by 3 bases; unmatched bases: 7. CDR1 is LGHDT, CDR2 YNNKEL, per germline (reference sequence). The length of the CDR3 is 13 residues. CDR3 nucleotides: TGTGCCAGCCAGGGGACAGAATTCTACGAGCAGTACTTC. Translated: CASQGTEFYEQYF.

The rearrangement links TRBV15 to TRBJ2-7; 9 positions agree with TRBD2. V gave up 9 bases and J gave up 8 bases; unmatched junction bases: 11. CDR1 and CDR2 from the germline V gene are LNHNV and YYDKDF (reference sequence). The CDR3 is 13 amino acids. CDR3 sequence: CATSQGTSFQQYF. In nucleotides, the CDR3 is TGTGCCACTTCCCAGGGGACTAGCTTTCAGCAGTACTTC. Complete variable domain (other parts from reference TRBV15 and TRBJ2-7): DAMVIQNPRYQVTQFGKPVTLSCSQTLNHNVMYWYQQKSSQAPKLLFHYYDKDFNNEADTPDNFQSRRPNTSFCFLDIRSPGLGDTAMYLCATSQGTSFQQYFGPGTRLTVT.

CDR3 in DNA: TGTGCCAGCAGGGGGGCGACAGGGCGCGGTGAGCAGTACTTC. Residues: CASRGATGRGEQYF. The J gene is TRBJ2-7, the V gene TRBV2; the match to TRBD1 covers 7 bases. Germline CDR1 is SNHLY and CDR2 is FYNNEI. The CDR3 is 14 amino acids. The V segment lost 6 bases and the J segment 7 bases; nucleotides outside the gene matches: 12.

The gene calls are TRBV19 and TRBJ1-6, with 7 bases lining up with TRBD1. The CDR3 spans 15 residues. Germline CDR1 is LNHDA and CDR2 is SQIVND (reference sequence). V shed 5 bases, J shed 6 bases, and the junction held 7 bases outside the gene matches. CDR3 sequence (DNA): TGTGCCAGTAGTTCCACAGGGGCCCTTAATTCACCCCTCCACTTT. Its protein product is CASSSTGALNSPLHF.

The CDR3 protein is CASSLRGQGVDGYTF. As DNA, the CDR3 is TGTGCCAGCTCCCTAAGGGGACAGGGGGTCGATGGCTACACCTTC. The chain employs TRBV18 and TRBJ1-2; 11 nucleotides agree with TRBD1. Looked up from germline, CDR1 is KGHSH and CDR2 is LQKENI. This CDR3 has 15 amino acids. V lost 6 bases to trimming and J lost 6 bases; unmatched junction nucleotides: 9.

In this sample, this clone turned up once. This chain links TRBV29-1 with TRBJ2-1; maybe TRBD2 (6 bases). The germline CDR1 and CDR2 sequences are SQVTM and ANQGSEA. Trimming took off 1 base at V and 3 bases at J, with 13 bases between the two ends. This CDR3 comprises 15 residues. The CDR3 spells CSVEVWDSNYNEQFF. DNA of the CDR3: TGCAGCGTTGAAGTTTGGGACTCAAACTACAATGAGCAGTTCTTC.

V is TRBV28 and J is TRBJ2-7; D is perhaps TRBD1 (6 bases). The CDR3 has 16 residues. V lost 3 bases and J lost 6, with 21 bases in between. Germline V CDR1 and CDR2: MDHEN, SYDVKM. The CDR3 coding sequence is TGTGCCAGCAGTTTTGTTGCAGTGACAGGTTTTCGCGAGCAGTACTTC. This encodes CASSFVAVTGFREQYF. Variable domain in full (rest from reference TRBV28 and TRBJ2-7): DVKVTQSSRYLVKRTGEKVFLECVQDMDHENMFWYRQDPGLGLRLIYFSYDVKMKEKGDIPEGYSVSREKKERFSLILESASTNQTSMYLCASSFVAVTGFREQYFGPGTRLTVT.